This T cell receptor beta chain emerged from a study of blood T cell repertoires in COVID-19. Background on the study: Donors in the United States, Italy and Spain gave samples during acute or convalescent COVID-19.

Under the authors' procedure: Amplification with reference gene primers provided the estimates of nucleated cell counts. TCRdb's copy holds only in-frame clones and misses some; the assay was immunoSEQ multiplex PCR. V and J calls and clone size are those listed in that table; D and trimming were worked out from the DNA. The table shows more than 300,000 clones, with 92% occurring only once. Participant-reported clinical history was the basis for cohort assignment. Donors of Cohort 3 who recovered were those that had two negative PCRs, clearance, or symptom resolution. Trimming removed 4 bases from V and 10 bases from J, with 8 bases in between. Germline V gene data show CDR1 as MDHEN and CDR2 as SYDVKM. This CDR3 is built from 12 residues.

This rearrangement joins TRBV28 to TRBJ1-6, with a tentative D call TRBD1 (5 bases). The sample taken for sequencing was PBMCs or T cells enriched from blood (not recorded which). The receptor was derived from a woman aged 25 to 45 who had recovered from COVID-19. For the CDR3, the DNA is TGTGCCAGCAGTTCAGGGCAATCACCCCTCCACTTT. Protein: CASSSGQSPLHF.